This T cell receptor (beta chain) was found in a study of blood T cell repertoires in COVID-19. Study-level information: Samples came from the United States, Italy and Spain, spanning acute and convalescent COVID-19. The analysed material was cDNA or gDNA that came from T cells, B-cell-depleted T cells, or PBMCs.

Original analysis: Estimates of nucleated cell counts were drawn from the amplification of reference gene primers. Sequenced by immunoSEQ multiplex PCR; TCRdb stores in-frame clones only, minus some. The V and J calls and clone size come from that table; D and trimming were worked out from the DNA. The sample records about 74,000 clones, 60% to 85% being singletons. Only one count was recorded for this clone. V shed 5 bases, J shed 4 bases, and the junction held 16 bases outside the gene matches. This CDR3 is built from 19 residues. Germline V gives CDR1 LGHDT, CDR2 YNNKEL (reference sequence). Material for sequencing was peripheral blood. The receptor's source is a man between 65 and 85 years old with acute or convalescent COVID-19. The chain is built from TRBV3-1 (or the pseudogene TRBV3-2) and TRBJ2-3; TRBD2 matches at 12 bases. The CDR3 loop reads CASSSPGLAGITEADTQYF. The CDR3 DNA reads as TGTGCCAGCAGCTCACCCGGACTAGCGGGGATAACGGAGGCAGATACGCAGTATTTT.